Given below is one T cell receptor beta chain in context. MiXCR, run by TCRdb on the PCR reads, gives a single entry per CDR3 protein. The repertoire includes fewer than 90,000 distinct CDR3 sequences, around 50% of them detected once, and roughly 11% sits in the top ten. These data belong to a study of CDR3 diversity in severe acne. Germline lookup yields CDR1 MDHEN and CDR2 SYDVKM. The CDR3 length is 15 residues. Trimming stripped 6 bases from V and 2 bases from J, with 16 bases between. The rearrangement uses TRBV28 and TRBJ2-5, with a weak D call TRBD1 (6 bases). The sample was blood. This clonotype originated in a male donor with severe acne vulgaris. CDR3 protein: CASRDGTLVQETQYF. The CDR3 bases are TGTGCCAGCAGGGACGGGACACTAGTACAAGAGACCCAGTACTTC.